This T cell receptor (beta chain) came from a study of cytomegalovirus exposure and HLA in healthy donors (dated by TCRdb to about 2017). For context, the study as a whole: An earlier analysis of several hundred of the donors reported roughly 300 Gb of sequence data and 95 million to 140 million unique TCR beta sequences obtained from some 170 million T cells. Approximately 310 gigabases of sequencing data and 70 million to 85 million unique TCR sequences were included in an early release covering several hundred HLA-typed donors. Of the roughly 400 genotyped donors, about 84% fell in the genetic ancestry cluster associated with self-reported Caucasian donors. The aim of the study was to test whether cataloging public T cell receptors could identify signatures of past pathogen exposure. The study profiled the T cell repertoires of more than 500 subjects by immunosequencing and related them to cytomegalovirus serostatus. Along with the roughly 700-subject first cohort, a separate validation cohort of more than 90 different subjects was used. The study combined high-throughput TCR immunosequencing, statistical association of individual TCRs with disease status, and machine learning to predict cytomegalovirus infection status. A later analysis re-analyzed previously published TCR beta repertoires from roughly 600 donors and added high-resolution HLA genotyping to study TCR occurrence patterns. Rather than using new phenotypic data, the later analysis identified candidate immune exposures from TCR beta sequences and from how often those sequences occurred across donors. An earlier analysis of 450 to 750 of the donors used high-throughput TCR beta sequencing to judge whether each TCR beta V gene segment behaved as functional or pseudogenic. Donor age, sex, ethnicity and CMV serostatus were compiled alongside the repertoire data. In a later genetic analysis, genome-wide SNP genotypes for about three fifths of the roughly 670 donors were used, and that subset was treated as a discovery cohort. All discovery cohort repertoires had been generated using a single sequencing platform. HLA typing covered class I and class II loci at four-digit resolution. The number of donors typed differed by locus, with about 620-630 for A, B, C, DRB1 and DQB1, around 520 for DQA1, about 610 for DPA1, and under 490 for DPB1. Several DR-DQ haplotypes were handled as single units for association and clustering because linkage in the cohort was strong. Among about 390 genotyped donors of the cohort, an average of around 240,000 unique TCR beta nucleotide sequences were sequenced per donor, around 20% of them non-productive.

The cohort comprised fewer than 700 healthy bone marrow donors. All cohort members were sampled while nominally healthy, although unrecorded immune exposures were likely present. The donor was CMV seropositive and was included in the group of some 290 seropositive cohort members. Every donor gave a peripheral blood sample, and the peripheral blood mononuclear cells from that sample were used for TCR beta sequencing. The Qiagen DNeasy Blood Extraction Kit was used to extract genomic DNA from the blood cell samples. The CDR3 holds 15 amino acids from the cysteine to the phenylalanine. The retained sequence is limited to the CDR3, 45 bases, with the frame set at the first base. CDR1 and CDR2 are read off the germline V gene as SGHVS and FNYEAQ. The junction shows trimming of 5 bases on V and 6 bases on J, and the gene matches do not reach 6 bases of it. Library generation was performed with the immunoSEQ multiplex PCR assay. The multiplex PCR relied on a mix of 60 forward primers for TCR Vbeta segments and 13 reverse primers for TCR Jbeta segments. A multiplex PCR assay on genomic DNA amplified the CDR3 region of rearranged TCR beta genes. The Illumina HiSeq System was used to sequence the amplified TCR beta libraries as 87-base-pair reads. The paper's data handling went like this. Across the 670 or so repertoires, a later analysis counted approximately 83 million unique TCR beta chains, approximately 10 million of which were shared by at least two donors. Raw reads were error-corrected and collapsed into unique sequences by a nearest-neighbor algorithm in which closely related sequences were merged to remove PCR and sequencing errors. Alignment of CDR3 sequences to IMGT reference sequences was used to assign V, D and J gene segments. Each retained sequence needed at least a six-nucleotide match to both a V gene segment and a J gene segment. Rearrangements were called productive when the CDR3 lacked stop codons and stayed in frame with V and J; all others were non-productive. CDR3 was defined by IMGT convention, running from the second conserved V-encoded cysteine to the conserved J-encoded phenylalanine. The earlier analysis of about 590 of the donors excluded sequences that lacked an unambiguous match to a single V gene segment. In an earlier analysis of 500 to 750 of the donors, V segments were called functional above 56.7% productive rearrangements and were called segregating when the between-donor standard deviation exceeded 5%. To diagnose cytomegalovirus status from the catalog of TCR beta chain sequences, a statistical classification framework was built. In a later analysis, V and J genes were assigned by comparing TCR nucleotide sequences against IMGT/GENE-DB human TR gene sequences. Using the TCRdist pipeline, a later analysis assigned CDR3 sequences along with most-parsimonious VDJ recombination scenarios. In a later analysis, each TCR beta chain was defined by its CDR3 amino acid sequence together with its V-gene family, and reads without a unique V-gene family were excluded. As a way to deal with suspected cross-contamination and a sequencing artifact, a later analysis dropped under 600 nucleotide sequences that were highly shared and had low generation probability. In a later analysis, a clonal expansion index for each public chain was calculated from normalized within-repertoire ranks of inferred template counts. A later analysis computed generation probabilities with a VDJ recombination model fitted to out-of-frame rearrangements, and checked the results against IGoR. A later analysis scored TCR-TCR, TCR-HLA and TCR-CMV co-occurrence with hypergeometric tests, applying a repertoire-size bias correction to TCR pairs. A later analysis estimated false discovery rates by permuting HLA or CMV assignments 20 times. In a later analysis, co-occurring TCRs were grouped using DBSCAN, and TCRdist sequence similarity was added for clustering within HLA-allele-positive subsets. Co-occurrence clustering excluded repertoires with fewer than 30,000 or more than 120,000 public chains, plus five with anomalous nucleotide sharing. TCRdb mirrors the immuneACCESS table, restricted to in-frame sequences. Some clones are absent from its copies; in checked studies, under half trace to an unresolved V gene, and the reason for the others is unknown. Clone size and V and J calls were adopted from that table, with D and trimming inferred from the DNA. This sample lists tens of thousands of clones; approximately 63% were detected once. The ten most abundant clones make up approximately 20% of the sample.

As concerns this clone: The clone's antigen remains unknown. No qualities accompany the bases; no much larger clone lies one base away.

What the work shows at the level of the full study, not this receptor alone: In a later genetic analysis, a missense DCLRE1C variant was associated with V-gene and J-gene trimming of TCR beta chains, and the association was replicated in an independent cohort. A later analysis found that most CMV-associated TCR beta chains appeared HLA-restricted, with HLA associations seemingly driven largely by CMV exposure. In a later analysis, HLA-associated TCR beta chains were found to be more clonally expanded and to have lower generation probabilities than equally common non-associated chains. Cytomegalovirus status was reported to be diagnosed by the classifier with high specificity and sensitivity in both the original and validation cohorts. The study gave a list of around 170 TCR beta chains associated with cytomegalovirus. Presence/absence analyses assumed roughly uniform sequencing depth across donors, an assumption that may not hold. CMV serostatus was the only immune exposure information available for the cohort. A cluster of highly shared sequence variants was judged likely to be a technical artifact of the sequencing pipeline. Most TCR sequences were observed very rarely across donors, whereas some public TCRs were present in many individuals. The earlier analysis of some 560 of the donors excluded roughly 17 rarely observed V segments, including chromosome 9 orphons, because counts were too low. It was suggested by the authors that the approach could potentially be generalized to other disease states and immunological phenotypes. In a later analysis, 16,951 TCR beta sequences were associated with specific HLA alleles at a false discovery rate of 0.05. When HLA alleles, especially DR and DQ, strongly co-occurred, TCR associations were difficult to assign to individual alleles. According to a later genetic analysis, donors in an Asian-associated ancestry cluster had fewer N-insertions in productive TCRs than the approximately 630-donor mean. According to a later analysis, TCR association rates differed among HLA loci, with DRB1 alleles showing the most associated TCRs and HLA-C alleles showing the fewest. In vitro tests confirmed that a few of the cytomegalovirus-associated TCR beta chains recognize cytomegalovirus antigens. Because some donors lacked HLA typing at each locus, the association tests relied only on the typed subset. A further reported finding was that TCR beta sequences accurately predicted the HLA-A and HLA-B alleles for most subjects in the first cohort. An earlier analysis of roughly 570 of the donors showed that most TCR beta V segments appeared in productive rearrangements either about 87% or about 30% of the time, which broadly matched IMGT annotations. This cohort had only TCR beta chains sequenced, and the lack of alpha or paired-chain data limited which features could be detected. Several of the top co-occurrence clusters appeared to be linked to parvovirus B19, influenza, CMV and Epstein-Barr virus, according to a later analysis. Linkage disequilibrium might explain the correlated functional status among segregating V segments, but an unknown experimental factor could not be excluded. Some IMGT-functional V segments, including TRBV6-2 and TRBV6-3, could not be told apart with the 87-base-pair reads, so those segments were excluded.

The chain employs TRBV7-6 and TRBJ2-7, and 14 bases in between align with TRBD2. The clonotype originates from a woman aged 55 to 70 in good health and CMV-seropositive. The specimen was PBMCs. CDR3 region: CASSRGGTSGGEQYF. In nucleotide form, the sequence is TGTGCCAGCAGCCGGGGCGGGACTAGCGGGGGCGAGCAGTACTTC.